Below, 23 T cell receptor beta chains from the same sample are listed, as sequenced in a study of shared clonotypes between healthy human individuals. CD8 cells classed as naive were CD45RO-negative and positively selected for CCR7, excluding terminally differentiated effector memory CD45RA+ cells. Libraries were prepared by immunoSEQ multiplex PCR; TCRdb keeps only in-frame clonotypes and omits some of them. The data contain about 2 million clones, over 85% of them singletons. Specimen: naive CD8+ T cells sorted from blood. The receptors were gathered from a man between 18 and 35 years old in good health.

The chain combines TRBV29-1 with TRBJ2-1, with 9 positions matching TRBD2. CDR3 length: 16 amino acids. Per the germline V gene, CDR1 is SQVTM and CDR2 is ANQGSEA. With V trimmed by 4 bases and J by 0 bases, 7 bases remained unmatched. The CDR3 sequence: CSVGLTSGSSYNEQFF. The CDR3 coding sequence is TGCAGCGTTGGGTTGACTAGCGGAAGCTCCTACAATGAGCAGTTCTTC.

This chain joins TRBV6-1 and TRBJ1-1; tentatively, D is TRBD1 (6 bases). V was shortened by 7 bases and J by 7 bases, with 19 bases between the two germline ends. The CDR3 length is 14 residues. Germline CDR1 is MNHNS and CDR2 is SASEGT. CDR3 nucleotide sequence: TGTGCCAGCAACCTACAGGGAGATAATGATGAAGCTTTCTTT. Its translation is CASNLQGDNDEAFF.

This sequence joins TRBV7-9 and TRBJ2-5, with 8 bases that match TRBD2. Germline V lookup: CDR1 SEHNR, CDR2 FQNEAQ (reference sequence). V lost 6 bases to trimming and J lost 7 bases; unmatched junction nucleotides: 7. CDR3 length: 13 residues. The CDR3 sequence: CASSQDREGTQYF. The CDR3 region has the DNA TGTGCCAGCAGTCAAGACCGGGAGGGGACCCAGTACTTC. The complete variable domain, with remaining parts taken from reference TRBV7-9 and TRBJ2-5, reads DTGVSQNPRHKITKRGQNVTFRCDPISEHNRLYWYRQTLGQGPEFLTYFQNEAQLEKSRLLSDRFSAERPKGSFSTLEIQRTEQGDSAMYLCASSQDREGTQYFGPGTRLLVL.

V and J are TRBV27 and TRBJ1-1; 8 bases fit TRBD1. J was trimmed by 0 bases and V by 6 bases; bases with no gene match: 6. Germline V CDR1 and CDR2: MNHEY, SMNVEV (reference sequence). This CDR3 has 15 amino acids. CDR3 sequence reads: CASRPLTGVNTEAFF. The CDR3 bases are TGTGCCAGCAGGCCCCTGACAGGGGTGAACACTGAAGCTTTCTTT.

This sequence joins TRBV29-1 and TRBJ2-3, with 15 nucleotides matching TRBD2. J gave up 5 bases and V 5 bases, and 14 bases lay outside the gene matches. Germline V CDR1 and CDR2: SQVTM, ANQGSEA. CDR3 length: 18 amino acids. CDR3 in DNA: TGCAGCGTTACCCCGGGACTAGCGGGAGGAGGGCAGAGAGATACGCAGTATTTT. Translation: CSVTPGLAGGGQRDTQYF.

Notes on this clone: Different DNA sequences within this sample yield the same CDR3. The chain recombines TRBV5-4 with TRBJ2-3; no clear D. The CDR3 is made up of 12 amino acids. CDR1 is SGHNT and CDR2 is YYREEE in the germline V gene (reference sequence). V lost 4 bases and J lost 5, with 8 bases in between. CDR3 amino acids: CASSPTGDTQYF. The DNA of the CDR3 is TGTGCCAGCAGCCCGACCGGAGATACGCAGTATTTT.

The genes are TRBV27 and TRBJ2-7; D call uncertain. V was shortened by 5 bases and J by 2 bases, with 13 bases between the two germline ends. This CDR3 has 14 amino acids. The germline gives CDR1 MNHEY, CDR2 SMNVEV (reference sequence). CDR3 sequence reads: CASSPRIRAYEQYF. CDR3 coding DNA: TGTGCCAGCAGTCCCCGAATCCGTGCCTACGAGCAGTACTTC.

To note about this clone: This may be a read error: a much more frequent sequence differs by one nucleotide. The chain combines TRBV7-8 with TRBJ1-5; unclear D gene. The CDR3 has 13 residues. Trimming pared 1 base from V and 5 bases from J, leaving 6 bases between. Germline CDR1 reads SGHVS; CDR2 reads FQNEAQ. This CDR3 is CASSLVADQPQHF. The CDR3 nucleotides are TGTGCCAGCAGCTTAGTTGCGGATCAGCCCCAGCATTTT.

The rearrangement links TRBV5-1 to TRBJ1-5; 7 bases fit TRBD1. The CDR3 spans 15 residues. The germline CDR1 and CDR2 sequences are SGHRS and YFSETQ. V lost 4 bases and J lost 0; bases outside the gene matches: 4. CDR3 nucleotide sequence: TGCGCCAGCAGCGAAGGGACAGTTAGCAATCAGCCCCAGCATTTT. Translating gives CASSEGTVSNQPQHF.

A remark on this clone: This same CDR3 is encoded by further DNA sequences in the sample. The genes are TRBV7-9 and TRBJ2-7; weak D call: TRBD2 (5 bases). The V end lost 3 bases, the J end lost 0 bases, and 6 bases lay between the germline ends. Looked up from germline, CDR1 is SEHNR and CDR2 is FQNEAQ (reference sequence). This CDR3 region has 13 residues. The CDR3 here is CASSFTSSYEQYF. Written as DNA, the CDR3 is TGTGCCAGCAGCTTTACTAGCTCCTACGAGCAGTACTTC.

The rearrangement links TRBV5-6 to TRBJ2-7, with a tentative D call TRBD1 (5 bases). CDR3 size: 13 residues. Per the germline V gene, CDR1 is SGHDT and CDR2 is YYEEEE. Trimming removed 4 bases from V and 4 bases from J, with 12 bases in between. CDR3 DNA: TGTGCCAGCAGCCCTATCGACAGTTACGAGCAGTACTTC. Residues: CASSPIDSYEQYF.

V gene TRBV30 combines with J gene TRBJ1-1; the D is unclear. Germline V gene lookup returns CDR1 GTSNPN and CDR2 SVGIG (reference sequence). This CDR3 comprises 14 residues. Trimming pared 0 bases from V and 6 bases from J, leaving 14 bases between. CDR3 sequence (DNA): TGTGCCTGGAGTGTGATCACGGGAGGGTCTGAAGCTTTCTTT. Translating gives CAWSVITGGSEAFF.

This sequence joins TRBV14 and TRBJ2-3, with TRBD2 as a possible D gene (6 bases). Trimming stripped 6 bases from V and 4 bases from J, with 26 bases between. This CDR3 is 18 amino acids long. Germline V gives CDR1 SGHDN, CDR2 FVKESK. The chain's CDR3 is CASSLPGVWGPQADTQYF. Written as DNA, the CDR3 is TGTGCCAGCAGTCTTCCGGGGGTATGGGGTCCACAAGCAGATACGCAGTATTTT. Filled out from reference TRBV14 and TRBJ2-3, the complete variable domain reads EAGVTQFPSHSVIEKGQTVTLRCDPISGHDNLYWYRRVMGKEIKFLLHFVKESKQDESGMPNNRFLAERTGGTYSTLKVQPAELEDSGVYFCASSLPGVWGPQADTQYFGPGTRLTVL.

The chain links TRBV2 to TRBJ2-1; D may be TRBD1 (6 bases). The germline CDR1 and CDR2 sequences are SNHLY and FYNNEI. CDR3 length: 13 residues. The germline V and J ends were trimmed by 8 bases and 3 bases, with 11 bases remaining between them. The CDR3 loop reads CASGLGGYNEQFF. CDR3 in DNA: TGTGCCAGCGGCCTAGGGGGCTACAATGAGCAGTTCTTC.

The V call is TRBV29-1, the J call TRBJ1-2, with a weak D call TRBD1 (5 bases). V shed 5 bases and J shed 2 bases, with 18 bases lying between them. Per germline, CDR1 SQVTM and CDR2 ANQGSEA. The CDR3 loop spans 15 amino acids. CDR3 in amino acids: CSVFGKAGPNYGYTF. The CDR3 nucleotides are TGCAGCGTTTTTGGGAAGGCAGGGCCAAACTATGGCTACACCTTC.

The chain joins TRBV7-8 to TRBJ2-3; 16 nucleotides line up with TRBD2. The V and J ends lost 5 bases and 4 bases, in that order; junction bases with no gene match: 6. Germline V gene data show CDR1 as SGHVS and CDR2 as FQNEAQ. The CDR3 runs 17 residues. The CDR3, as DNA: TGTGCCAGCAGCGCGGGACTAGCGGGGGGGCCATCAGATACGCAGTATTTT. It specifies CASSAGLAGGPSDTQYF.

V is TRBV9 and J is TRBJ2-5; possibly TRBD1 for D (7 bases). CDR1 and CDR2 from the germline V gene are SGDLS and YYNGEE. V was pared by 4 bases and J by 4 bases, with 20 bases between. The CDR3 is 16 residues long. The CDR3 loop is CASSYLTGVSGETQYF. In DNA form, the CDR3 reads TGTGCCAGCAGCTATCTAACAGGGGTTAGCGGAGAGACCCAGTACTTC.

The chain carries TRBV7-2 and TRBJ2-5, with 9 bases identical to TRBD2. V was pared by 4 bases and J by 3 bases, with 3 bases of the junction left unmatched. The CDR3 totals 14 residues. Per the germline V gene, CDR1 is SGHTA and CDR2 is FQGNSA. The CDR3 DNA reads TGTGCCAGCAGCTGGGGACTAGCCGAAGAGACCCAGTACTTC. Translating gives CASSWGLAEETQYF.

The CDR3 reads CASSYRAWTGELFF. The CDR3 DNA reads as TGTGCCAGCAGTTACAGGGCATGGACTGGGGAGCTGTTTTTT. This chain links TRBV27 with TRBJ2-2, with a tentative D call TRBD1 (6 bases). The germline V gene has CDR1 MNHEY and CDR2 SMNVEV (reference sequence). V was shortened by 4 bases and J by 8 bases, with 14 bases between the two germline ends. The CDR3 has 14 amino acids.

Concerning this clone: This same CDR3 is encoded by further DNA sequences in the sample. This chain uses TRBV9 with TRBJ2-1, with D maybe TRBD2 (6 bases). The germline gives CDR1 SGDLS, CDR2 YYNGEE. This CDR3 contains 15 residues. Trimming took off 1 base at V and 0 bases at J, with 8 bases between the two ends. The CDR3 reads CASSVRGSSYNEQFF. The CDR3 bases are TGTGCCAGCAGCGTACGGGGGAGCTCCTACAATGAGCAGTTCTTC.

Comments on this clone: The sample carries other DNA sequences with the same CDR3. The chain joins TRBV27 to TRBJ2-7; perhaps TRBD1 as D (5 bases). Germline V CDR1 and CDR2: MNHEY, SMNVEV (reference sequence). With 4 bases removed from V and 2 bases from J, the gap between germline ends came to 9 bases. This CDR3 is 13 amino acids long. The CDR3 bases are TGTGCCAGCAGTTACAGGAGTACCTACGAGCAGTACTTC. Amino acids: CASSYRSTYEQYF.

The rearrangement links TRBV7-9 to TRBJ2-1; no clear D. V lost 4 bases to trimming and J lost 8 bases, with 6 bases between them. The CDR3 is 11 amino acids. CDR1 is SEHNR and CDR2 is FQNEAQ in the germline V gene (reference sequence). The CDR3 loop is CASSYGDEQFF. DNA of the CDR3: TGTGCCAGCAGCTATGGCGATGAGCAGTTCTTC.

The chain couples TRBV10-3 to TRBJ1-2; a weak D match, TRBD1 (5 bases). CDR1 is ENHRY and CDR2 is SYGVKD in the germline V gene. This CDR3 comprises 13 residues. The ends were cut back, 8 bases at V and 4 bases at J, with 14 bases in the middle. CDR3 sequence (DNA): TGTGCCATCGGGGGGACGGAGGGCTATGGCTACACCTTC. Translation gives CAIGGTEGYGYTF.